This TCR beta chain stems from a study of HIV-infected children after antiretroviral therapy interruption. RNA-based 3' RACE libraries used unique molecular identifiers. TCRdb recomputed calls from the 3' RACE reads with MiXCR, one row per CDR3 protein. Of some 90,000 distinct CDR3 sequences listed, roughly 6.7% are singletons. Treatment reported: PENTA 11 planned treatment interruption arm or continuous ART arm. The table lists this clonotype with many counts. The CDR3 covers 11 residues. The V end lost 2 bases, the J end lost 9 bases, and 8 bases lay between the germline ends. CDR1 and CDR2 (germline): MDHEN, SYDVKM.

The sample was CD45RA+ CD4+ T cells from PBMCs, pooled from several time points, taken from a donor given antiretroviral therapy, either interrupted or continuous. Subset indicated: naive CD4+ CD45RA+ CD45RO- T cells. The gene calls are TRBV28 and TRBJ2-7; a weak D match, TRBD1 (5 bases). The sequence came from a pool of human donors with HIV. The CDR3 DNA follows: TGTGCCAGCAGTTTAAGGGGCGGGCAGTACTTC. It encodes CASSLRGGQYF.